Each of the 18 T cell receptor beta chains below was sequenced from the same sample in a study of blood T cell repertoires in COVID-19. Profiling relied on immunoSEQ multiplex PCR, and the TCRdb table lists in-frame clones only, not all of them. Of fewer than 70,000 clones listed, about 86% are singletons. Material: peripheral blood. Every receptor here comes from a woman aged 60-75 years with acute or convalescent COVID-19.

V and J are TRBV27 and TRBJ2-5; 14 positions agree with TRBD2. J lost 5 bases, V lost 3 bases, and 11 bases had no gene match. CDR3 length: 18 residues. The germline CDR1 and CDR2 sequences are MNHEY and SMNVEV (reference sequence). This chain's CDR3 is CASSFRSGTSGRSETQYF. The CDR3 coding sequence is TGTGCCAGCAGTTTCAGATCAGGGACTAGCGGGAGAAGTGAGACCCAGTACTTC.

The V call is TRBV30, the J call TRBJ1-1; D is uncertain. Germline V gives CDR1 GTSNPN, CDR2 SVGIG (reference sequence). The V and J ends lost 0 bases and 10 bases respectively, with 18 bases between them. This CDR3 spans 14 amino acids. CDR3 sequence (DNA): TGTGCCTGGAGTGTACGAGGAGGGAGCCAGAGAGCTTTCTTT. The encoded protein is CAWSVRGGSQRAFF.

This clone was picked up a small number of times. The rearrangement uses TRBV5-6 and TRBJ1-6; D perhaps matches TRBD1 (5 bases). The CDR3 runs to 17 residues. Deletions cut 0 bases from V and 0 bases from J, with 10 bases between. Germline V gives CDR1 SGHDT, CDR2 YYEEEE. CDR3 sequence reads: CASSLDPGFSYNSPLHF. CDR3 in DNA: TGTGCCAGCAGCTTGGACCCAGGGTTCTCCTATAATTCACCCCTCCACTTT.

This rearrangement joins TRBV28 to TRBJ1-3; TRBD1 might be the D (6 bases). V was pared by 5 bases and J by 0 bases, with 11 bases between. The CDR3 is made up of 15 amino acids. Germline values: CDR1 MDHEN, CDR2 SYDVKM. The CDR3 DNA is TGTGCCAGCAGTCGGACAGCCATCTCTGGAAACACCATATATTTT. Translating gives CASSRTAISGNTIYF.

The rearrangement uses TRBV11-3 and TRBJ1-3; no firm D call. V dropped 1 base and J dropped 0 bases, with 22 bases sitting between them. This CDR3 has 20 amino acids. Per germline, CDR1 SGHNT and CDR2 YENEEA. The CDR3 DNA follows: TGTGCCAGCAGCTTAGGCCTTTATAGTATGGAGCAGATCTCTGGAAACACCATATATTTT. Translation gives CASSLGLYSMEQISGNTIYF.

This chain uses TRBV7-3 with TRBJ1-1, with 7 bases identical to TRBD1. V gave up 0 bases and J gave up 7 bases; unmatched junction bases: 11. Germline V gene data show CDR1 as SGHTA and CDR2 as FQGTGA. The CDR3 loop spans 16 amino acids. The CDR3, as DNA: TGTGCCAGCAGCTTAACGCACTTGCGACAGGGCGGTGAAGCTTTCTTT. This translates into CASSLTHLRQGGEAFF.

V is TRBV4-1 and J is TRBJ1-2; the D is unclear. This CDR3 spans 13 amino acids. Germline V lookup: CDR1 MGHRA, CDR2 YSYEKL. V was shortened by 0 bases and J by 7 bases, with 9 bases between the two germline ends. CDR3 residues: CASSQDPAGGYTF. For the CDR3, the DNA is TGCGCCAGCAGCCAAGACCCCGCGGGTGGCTACACCTTC.

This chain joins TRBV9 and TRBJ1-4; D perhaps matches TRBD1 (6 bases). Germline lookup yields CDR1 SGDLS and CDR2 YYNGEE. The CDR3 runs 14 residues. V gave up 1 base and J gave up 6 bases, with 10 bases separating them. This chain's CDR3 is CASSVQGRDEKLFF. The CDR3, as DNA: TGTGCCAGCAGCGTACAGGGGAGGGATGAAAAACTGTTTTTT.

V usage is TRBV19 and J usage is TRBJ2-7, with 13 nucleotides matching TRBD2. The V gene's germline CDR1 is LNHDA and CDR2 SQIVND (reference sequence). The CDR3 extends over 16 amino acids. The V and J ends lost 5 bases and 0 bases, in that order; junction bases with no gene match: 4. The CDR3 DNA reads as TGTGCCAGTAGTCCGGGGACTAGCGGGGCCTCCTACGAGCAGTACTTC. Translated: CASSPGTSGASYEQYF.

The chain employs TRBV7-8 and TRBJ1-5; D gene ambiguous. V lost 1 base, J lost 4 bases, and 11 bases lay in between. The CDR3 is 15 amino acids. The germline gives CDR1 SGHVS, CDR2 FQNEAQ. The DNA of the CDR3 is TGTGCCAGCAGCTTAGGGGCAGAATTTAATCAGCCCCAGCATTTT. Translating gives CASSLGAEFNQPQHF.

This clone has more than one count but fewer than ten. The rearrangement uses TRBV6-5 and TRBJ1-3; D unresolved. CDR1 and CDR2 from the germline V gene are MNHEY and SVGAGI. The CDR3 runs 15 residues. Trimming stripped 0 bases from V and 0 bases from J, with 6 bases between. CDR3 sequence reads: CASSYSDTSGNTIYF. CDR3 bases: TGTGCCAGCAGTTACTCAGACACCTCTGGAAACACCATATATTTT.

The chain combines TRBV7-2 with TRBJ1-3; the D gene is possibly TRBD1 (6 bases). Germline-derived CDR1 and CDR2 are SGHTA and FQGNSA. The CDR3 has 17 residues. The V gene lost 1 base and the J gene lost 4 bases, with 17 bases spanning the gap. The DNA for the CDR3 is TGTGCCAGCAGCTTAGTAGGGACAAAAAAAGGGGGAAACACCATATATTTT. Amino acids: CASSLVGTKKGGNTIYF.

The CDR3 DNA sequence: TGCGCCAGCAGCCAACTTCGGGGGTACGAGCAGTACTTC. Residues: CASSQLRGYEQYF. The rearrangement uses TRBV4-1 and TRBJ2-7, with D perhaps TRBD2 (6 bases). Per germline, CDR1 MGHRA and CDR2 YSYEKL. The ends were cut back, 2 bases at V and 4 bases at J, with 9 bases in the middle. The CDR3 extends over 13 amino acids.

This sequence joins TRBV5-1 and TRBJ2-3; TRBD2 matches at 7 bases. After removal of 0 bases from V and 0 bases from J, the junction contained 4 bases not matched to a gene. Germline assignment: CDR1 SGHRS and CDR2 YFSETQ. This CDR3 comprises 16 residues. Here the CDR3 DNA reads TGCGCCAGCAGCTTGGTGGTTAGCGGGAGCACAGATACGCAGTATTTT. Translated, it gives CASSLVVSGSTDTQYF. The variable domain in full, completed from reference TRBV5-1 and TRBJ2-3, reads KAGVTQTPRYLIKTRGQQVTLSCSPISGHRSVSWYQQTPGQGLQFLFEYFSETQRNKGNFPGRFSGRQFSNSRSEMNVSTLELGDSALYLCASSLVVSGSTDTQYFGPGTRLTVL.

CDR3 nucleotides: TGTGCCAGCAGCCAGACAGGGGGCTCTCAAGAGACCCAGTACTTC. Amino acid sequence: CASSQTGGSQETQYF. V gene TRBV9 combines with J gene TRBJ2-5; TRBD1 matches 10 bases. CDR1 is SGDLS, CDR2 YYNGEE, per germline. V gave up 4 bases and J gave up 2 bases; unmatched junction bases: 5. The CDR3 runs to 15 residues.

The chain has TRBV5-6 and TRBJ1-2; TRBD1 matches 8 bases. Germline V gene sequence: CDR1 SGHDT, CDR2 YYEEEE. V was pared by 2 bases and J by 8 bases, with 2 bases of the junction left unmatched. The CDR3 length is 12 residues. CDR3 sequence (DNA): TGTGCCAGCAGCTTTTGGACAGGGGGCTACACCTTC. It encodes CASSFWTGGYTF. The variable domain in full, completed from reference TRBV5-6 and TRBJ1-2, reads DAGVTQSPTHLIKTRGQQVTLRCSPKSGHDTVSWYQQALGQGPQFIFQYYEEEERQRGNFPDRFSGHQFPNYSSELNVNALLLGDSALYLCASSFWTGGYTFGSGTRLTVV.

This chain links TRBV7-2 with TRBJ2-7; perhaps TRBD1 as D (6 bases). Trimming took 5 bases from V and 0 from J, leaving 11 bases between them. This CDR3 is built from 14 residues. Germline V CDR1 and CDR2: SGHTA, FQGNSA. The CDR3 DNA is TGTGCCAGCAGCCGGACCAGGGGCTCCTACGAGCAGTACTTC. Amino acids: CASSRTRGSYEQYF.

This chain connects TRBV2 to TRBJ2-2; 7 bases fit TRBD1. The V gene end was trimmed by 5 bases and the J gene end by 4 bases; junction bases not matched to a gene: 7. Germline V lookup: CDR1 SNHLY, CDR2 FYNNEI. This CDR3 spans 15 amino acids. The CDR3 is CASSNQGVSTGELFF. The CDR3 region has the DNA TGTGCCAGCAGTAATCAGGGGGTGAGCACCGGGGAGCTGTTTTTT.